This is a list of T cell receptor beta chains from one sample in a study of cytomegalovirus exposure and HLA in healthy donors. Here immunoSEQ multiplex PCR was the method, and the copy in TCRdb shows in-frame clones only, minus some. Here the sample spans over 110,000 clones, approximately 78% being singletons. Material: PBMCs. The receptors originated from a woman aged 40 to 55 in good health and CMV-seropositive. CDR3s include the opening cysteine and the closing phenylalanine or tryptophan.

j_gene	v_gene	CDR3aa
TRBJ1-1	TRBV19	CASSMAPSGGSAEAFF
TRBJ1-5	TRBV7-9	CASSRGDQPQHF
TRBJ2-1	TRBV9	CASSVAGTINEQFF
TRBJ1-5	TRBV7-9	CASSLQGADQPQHF
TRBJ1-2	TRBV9	CASRAFEGPRGYTF
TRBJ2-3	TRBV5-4	CASSAGRHTGTDTQYF
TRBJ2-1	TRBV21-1	CASSKWREYGAGNEQFF
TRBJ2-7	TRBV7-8	CASSSRAIRQRDSAYEQYF
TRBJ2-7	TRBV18	CASSLPSGSGDEQYF
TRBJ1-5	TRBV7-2	CASSLSGGQPQHF
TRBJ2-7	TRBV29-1	CSVEEVVGGEQYF
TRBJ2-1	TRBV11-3	CASSLFYEQFF
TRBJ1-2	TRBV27	CASSSGSLLGYTF
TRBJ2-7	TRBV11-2	CASSFFQGAYEQYF
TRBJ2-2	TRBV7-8	CASSSGLAGGPGTGELFF
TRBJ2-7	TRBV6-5	CASSRQDSDEQYF
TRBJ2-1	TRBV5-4	CASSGAGYYNEQFF
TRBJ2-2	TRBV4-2	CASSHPNTGELFF
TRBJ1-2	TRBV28	CASSLGYEAFYGYTF
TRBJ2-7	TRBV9	CASSVGGSNSYEQYF
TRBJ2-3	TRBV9	CASSFRAEFTDTQYF
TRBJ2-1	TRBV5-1	CASSFSPQGSPYNEQFF
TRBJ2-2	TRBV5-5	CASSQTSGTAGELFF
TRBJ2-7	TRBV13	CASSFFQVDEQYF
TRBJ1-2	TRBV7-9	CASSSPLWTARYGYTF
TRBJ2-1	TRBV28	CASSPTNGPYNEQFF
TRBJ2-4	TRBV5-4	CASSSTSGAKNIQYF
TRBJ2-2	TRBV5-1	CASSIGQGQGTGELFF
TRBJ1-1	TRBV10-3	CATRSEDTEAFF
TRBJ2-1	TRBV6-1	CASRLAGAGNEQFF
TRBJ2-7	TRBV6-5	CASSPSGRTDEQYF
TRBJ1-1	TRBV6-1	CASSAQGGWEMNTEAFF
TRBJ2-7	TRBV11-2	CASSYGQGDYEQYF
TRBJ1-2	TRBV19	CASSMGTGATNYGYTF
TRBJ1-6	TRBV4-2	CASSQDLTAHNSPLHF
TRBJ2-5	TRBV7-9	CASSLRQGAETQYF
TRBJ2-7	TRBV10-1	CASSSTGDMNEQYF
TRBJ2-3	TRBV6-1	CASKLAGGPDTQYF
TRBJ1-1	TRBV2	CASSDRQGIRHTEAFF
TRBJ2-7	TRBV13	CASSFISGRHEQYF
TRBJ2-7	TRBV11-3	CASSLYYEQYF
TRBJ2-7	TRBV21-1	CASKGTGDYEQYF
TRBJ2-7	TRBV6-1	CASSETYRGGYEQYF
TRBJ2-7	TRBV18	CASSPPSRGAYEQYF